The TCR beta chain under discussion was sequenced for a study of blood T cell repertoires in COVID-19. About the study: Samples came from the United States, Italy and Spain, spanning acute and convalescent COVID-19. T cells, B-cell-depleted T cells, or PBMCs provided the cDNA or gDNA that served as material.

As originally analysed: Amplification from reference gene primers served as the basis for estimated nucleated cell counts. Libraries were prepared by immunoSEQ multiplex PCR; TCRdb keeps only in-frame clonotypes and omits some of them. V, J and clone size reflect that table, while D and trimming were determined from the DNA. The table shows fewer than 500,000 clones, with around 88% occurring only once. Germline values: CDR1 SNHLY, CDR2 FYNNEI. Trimming took 6 bases from V and 6 from J, leaving 15 bases between them. The CDR3 has 15 residues. The sequencing sample was made of peripheral blood. This chain uses TRBV2 with TRBJ1-6; possibly TRBD1 for D (5 bases). The TCR comes from a woman younger than 45 with acute or convalescent COVID-19. CDR3 coding DNA: TGTGCCAGCAGCCTCCAGGGATCTACTAATTCACCCCTCCACTTT. It translates to CASSLQGSTNSPLHF.